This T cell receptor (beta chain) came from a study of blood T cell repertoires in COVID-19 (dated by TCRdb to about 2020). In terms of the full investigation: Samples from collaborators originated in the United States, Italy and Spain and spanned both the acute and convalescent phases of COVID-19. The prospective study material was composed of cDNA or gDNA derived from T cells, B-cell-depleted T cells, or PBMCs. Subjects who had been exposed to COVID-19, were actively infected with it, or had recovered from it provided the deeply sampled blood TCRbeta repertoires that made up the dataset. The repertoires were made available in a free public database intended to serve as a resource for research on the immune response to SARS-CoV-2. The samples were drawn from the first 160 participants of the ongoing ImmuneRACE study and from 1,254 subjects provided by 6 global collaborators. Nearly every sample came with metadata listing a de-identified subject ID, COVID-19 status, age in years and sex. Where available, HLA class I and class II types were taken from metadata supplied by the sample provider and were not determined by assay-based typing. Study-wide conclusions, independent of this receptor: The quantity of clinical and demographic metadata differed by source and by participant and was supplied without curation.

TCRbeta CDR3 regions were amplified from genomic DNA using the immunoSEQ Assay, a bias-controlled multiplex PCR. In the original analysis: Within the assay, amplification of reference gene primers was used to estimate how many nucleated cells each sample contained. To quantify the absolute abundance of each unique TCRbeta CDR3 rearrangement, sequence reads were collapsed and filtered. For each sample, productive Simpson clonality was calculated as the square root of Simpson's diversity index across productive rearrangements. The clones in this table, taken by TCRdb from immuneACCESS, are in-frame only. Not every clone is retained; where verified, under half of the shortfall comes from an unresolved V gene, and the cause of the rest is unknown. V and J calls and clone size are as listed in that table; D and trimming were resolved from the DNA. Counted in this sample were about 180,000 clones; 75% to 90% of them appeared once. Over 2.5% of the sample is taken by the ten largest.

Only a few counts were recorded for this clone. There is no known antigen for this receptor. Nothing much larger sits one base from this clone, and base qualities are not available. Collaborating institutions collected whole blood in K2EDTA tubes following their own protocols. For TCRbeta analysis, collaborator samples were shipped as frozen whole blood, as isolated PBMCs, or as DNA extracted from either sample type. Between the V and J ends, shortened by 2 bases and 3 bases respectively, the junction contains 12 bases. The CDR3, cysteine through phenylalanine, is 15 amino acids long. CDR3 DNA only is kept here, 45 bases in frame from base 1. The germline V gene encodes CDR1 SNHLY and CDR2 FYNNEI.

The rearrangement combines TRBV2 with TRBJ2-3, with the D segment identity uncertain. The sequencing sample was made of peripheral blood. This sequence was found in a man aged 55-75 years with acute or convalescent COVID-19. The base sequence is TGTGCCAGCAGTGAAAAATTTCTTCGGACAGATACGCAGTATTTT. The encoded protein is CASSEKFLRTDTQYF.